This TCR beta chain was obtained from a study of OX40 agonist ivuxolimab in advanced cancers. The study's findings and limits: Clonal expansion was among the lowest in partial responders at 0.1-3.0 mg/kg, especially CD8+. Normalized expansion of T-cell clones was also low for some nonresponders.

This clone is termed large (0.1 to 1%). Its antigen is not identified. Sequenced by immunoSEQ multiplex PCR; TCRdb stores in-frame clones only, minus some. The sample has around 61,000 clones; approximately 78% are singletons. The germline V gene has CDR1 SGHVS and CDR2 FQNEAQ. The ends were cut back, 5 bases at V and 4 bases at J, with 5 bases in the middle. This CDR3 is 12 amino acids long. Blood draws occurred at baseline, cycle 4 day 1, and cycle 7 day 1. Sequenced here: CD4+ or CD8+ T cells sorted from blood, sampled in a trial of the OX40 agonist ivuxolimab. This sequence was found in an adult with an advanced solid tumor such as melanoma, head and neck, liver or kidney cancer. V and J are TRBV7-8 and TRBJ1-4, with unresolved D. The CDR3 DNA follows: TGTGCCAGCAGCATCGGTAATGAAAAACTGTTTTTT. It is translated as CASSIGNEKLFF.